The T cell receptor (beta chain) described here comes from a study of high-grade serous ovarian cancer treatment subgroups. Tumor samples were obtained before definitive surgery or chemotherapy. The study, taken as a whole, reports: The analyses considered CDR3 and ignored CDR1 and CDR2. Same-patient tumor repertoires overlapped at roughly 0.095 to 0.8; different patients barely overlapped.

Points on this clone: The antigen is not known.

TCRdb's table, derived via immunoSEQ multiplex PCR, lists solely in-frame clones and lacks some. The table lists approximately 40,000 clones, 70% to 80% of them singletons. V lost 0 bases, J lost 10 bases, and 15 bases lay in between. There are 15 residues in the CDR3. Germline CDR1 is MNHEY and CDR2 is SVGAGI. The chain recombines TRBV6-5 with TRBJ1-4, with D possibly matching TRBD1 (5 bases). The TCR sequence derives from a human donor with high-grade serous ovarian cancer. Specimen: tumor tissue. The CDR3 DNA is TGTGCCAGCAGTTACTCCCCGCAGGGCTCGGGAAAACTGTTTTTT. Encoded protein: CASSYSPQGSGKLFF.